The T cell receptor (beta chain) under discussion was sequenced for a study of cytomegalovirus exposure and HLA in healthy donors. TCRdb's copy holds only in-frame clones and misses some; the assay was immunoSEQ multiplex PCR. The sample consists of 140,000 to 150,000 clones, roughly 93% of them appearing once. The CDR3 contains 16 residues. The trim removed 4 bases at V and 2 bases at J, leaving 7 bases unmatched. CDR1 MNHEY and CDR2 SVGAGI come from the germline V gene. The study's findings and limits: Researchers counted approximately 160 TCR beta chains as cytomegalovirus-associated.

Remarks on this clone: The antigen remains unidentified.

V usage is TRBV6-5 and J usage is TRBJ2-5; TRBD1 agrees at 10 bases. The sample was PBMCs. The clonotype comes from a man aged 18 to 30 in good health and CMV-seropositive. The CDR3 reads CASSLRTGGYQETQYF. CDR3 coding DNA: TGTGCCAGCAGTTTGCGGACAGGGGGTTATCAAGAGACCCAGTACTTC.